This T cell receptor (beta chain) emerged from a study of cytomegalovirus exposure and HLA in healthy donors. This clone was seen only a few times. The junction had 9 bases not matched to a gene; V was cut back by 0 bases and J by 5 bases. The V gene's germline CDR1 is LGHNA and CDR2 YNFKEQ. The CDR3 is 17 residues long. Primers: 60 Vbeta forward and 13 Jbeta reverse. Clones were sequenced by immunoSEQ multiplex PCR, and TCRdb holds only the in-frame ones, with some missing. The sample shows about 240,000 clones, about 80% of them seen only once. Sequencing used PBMCs. The chain is built from TRBV4-2 and TRBJ2-2, with 7 bases lining up with TRBD2. The receptor was derived from a woman aged 60-75 years in good health and CMV-seropositive. CDR3 sequence: CASSQDREAFLTGELFF. CDR3 sequence (DNA): TGTGCCAGCAGCCAAGATCGGGAGGCTTTCTTAACCGGGGAGCTGTTTTTT.